What follows are 2 T cell receptor beta chains derived from one specimen sequenced in a study of blood T cell repertoires in COVID-19. The table came from immunoSEQ multiplex PCR; TCRdb's copy has only in-frame clones and leaves some out. This table has around 300,000 clones, around nine tenths appearing once. Material: peripheral blood. The receptors come from a woman aged 40 to 49 who had recovered from COVID-19.

CDR3 nucleotides: TGTGCCAGCAGCTTAGCGGCCGACAGGGGGCTTACTGAAGCTTTCTTT. Translated: CASSLAADRGLTEAFF. The chain couples TRBV7-6 to TRBJ1-1, with 10 bases matching TRBD1. Germline V gene lookup returns CDR1 SGHVS and CDR2 FNYEAQ. Trimming cost V 0 bases and J 5 bases; bases outside gene matches: 6. CDR3 length: 16 residues.

The V and J genes are TRBV21-1 and TRBJ2-7; TRBD1 reflects the table's D call only, with no check against the DNA. TRBV21-1 is designated a pseudogene. The CDR3 contains 14 residues. DNA of the CDR3: TGTGCCAGCTCAGAAGGACAGGGGACGTACGAGCAGTACTTC. The encoded protein is CASSEGQGTYEQYF.